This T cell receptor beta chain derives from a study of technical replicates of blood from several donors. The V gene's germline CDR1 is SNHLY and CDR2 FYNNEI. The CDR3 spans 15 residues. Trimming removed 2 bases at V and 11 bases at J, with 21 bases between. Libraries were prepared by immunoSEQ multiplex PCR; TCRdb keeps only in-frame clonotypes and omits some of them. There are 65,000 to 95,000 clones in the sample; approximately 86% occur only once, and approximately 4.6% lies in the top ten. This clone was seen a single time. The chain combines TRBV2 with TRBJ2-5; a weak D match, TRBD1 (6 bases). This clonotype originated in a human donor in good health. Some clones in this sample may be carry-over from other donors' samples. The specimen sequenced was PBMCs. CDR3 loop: CASSEWAPPQRGQYF. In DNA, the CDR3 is TGTGCCAGCAGTGAATGGGCCCCGCCCCAGAGGGGGCAGTACTTC.